The 4 T cell receptor beta chains below come from one sample, sequenced in a study of control samples from healthy donors and cancer patients (dated by TCRdb to about 2020). The protocol used for the library was the immunoSEQ multiplex PCR assay. Not all clones reach the TCRdb copy of this immuneACCESS table, which keeps in-frame sequences only. Checked studies attribute under half of the gap to unresolved V genes and leave the rest unexplained. The sample contains around 110,000 clones, roughly 93% of them found a single time. The ten biggest clones cover around 2.5% of the sample. The sample was blood. All receptors come from a man in his thirties or forties in good health.

The rearrangement links TRBV18 to TRBJ2-3; D not certain. Deletions cut 4 bases from V and 0 bases from J, with 8 bases between. The germline V gene has CDR1 KGHSH and CDR2 LQKENI. CDR3 size: 14 residues. The CDR3: CASSRYPSTDTQYF. CDR3 sequence (DNA): TGTGCCAGCTCACGGTACCCCAGCACAGATACGCAGTATTTT.

The chain combines TRBV19 with TRBJ1-4; D is undetermined. Germline lookup yields CDR1 LNHDA and CDR2 SQIVND (reference sequence). The CDR3 is 15 amino acids. V shed 0 bases and J shed 0 bases, with 5 bases lying between them. In DNA, the CDR3 is TGTGCCAGTAGTATAGACGCAGCAACTAATGAAAAACTGTTTTTT. This codes for CASSIDAATNEKLFF.

V is TRBV21-1 and J is TRBJ1-2. TRBV21-1 counts as a pseudogene. This CDR3 comprises 16 residues. The CDR3 coding sequence is TGTGCCAGCAGCTTAATAGGGGGGGTGGTTCCCTCAGGCTACACCTTC. Translation gives CASSLIGGVVPSGYTF.

V is TRBV4-2 and J is TRBJ2-3, with 10 bases aligning to TRBD2. The CDR3 contains 17 residues. Germline CDR1 and CDR2: LGHNA and YNFKEQ. Losses at the gene ends were 4 bases for V and 4 bases for J; bases not matched to a gene: 11. The CDR3 nucleotides read TGTGCCAGCAGCCCCAAACCTCTAGCGGGAGAACCAGATACGCAGTATTTT. Its protein is CASSPKPLAGEPDTQYF.